A single sample is the source of the 24 T cell receptor beta chains below, sequenced in a study of blood T cell repertoires in COVID-19. Repertoires were generated with immunoSEQ multiplex PCR, while TCRdb's copy carries only in-frame clones and drops some. The sample includes around 300,000 clones, about 89% of them seen just once. Input material: peripheral blood. Source of these receptors: a middle-aged woman who had recovered from COVID-19.

This clone appeared a single time. V is TRBV4-1 and J is TRBJ2-1; 12 nucleotides align to TRBD2. With 4 bases clipped from V and 1 base from J, the junction kept 8 bases outside the gene matches. The CDR3 has 18 amino acids. CDR1 and CDR2 (germline): MGHRA, YSYEKL. The CDR3 reads CASSPASGRAGSYNEQFF. The CDR3, as DNA: TGCGCCAGCAGCCCTGCTAGCGGGAGGGCGGGTTCCTACAATGAGCAGTTCTTC.

The chain has TRBV6-1 and TRBJ2-7; D might be TRBD1 (6 bases). V gave up 1 base and J gave up 3 bases, with 10 bases separating them. This CDR3 comprises 14 residues. Germline values: CDR1 MNHNS, CDR2 SASEGT. The CDR3 DNA follows: TGTGCCAGCAGTGAAGGGACAGACTTCTACGAGCAGTACTTC. Protein: CASSEGTDFYEQYF.

The V call is TRBV19, the J call TRBJ2-1; TRBD2 aligns across 8 bases. J lost 5 bases, V lost 5 bases, and 11 bases had no gene match. Per the germline V gene, CDR1 is LNHDA and CDR2 is SQIVND (reference sequence). CDR3 size: 16 residues. This CDR3 is CASSGVTGGPHNEQFF. As DNA, the CDR3 is TGTGCCAGTAGTGGGGTAACGGGAGGGCCACACAATGAGCAGTTCTTC.

The chain has TRBV13 and TRBJ2-3; possible D gene TRBD2, 6 bases. Trimming left V 3 bases short and J 4 bases short, with 11 bases between. The CDR3 consists of 14 residues. CDR1 PRHDT and CDR2 FYEKMQ come from the germline V gene (reference sequence). CDR3 nucleotide sequence: TGTGCCAGCAGCTTCCAACCGGGGGCAGATACGCAGTATTTT. It codes for CASSFQPGADTQYF.

The gene calls are TRBV19 and TRBJ2-7; a weak D match, TRBD2 (5 bases). CDR3 size: 13 residues. Per germline, CDR1 LNHDA and CDR2 SQIVND (reference sequence). Deletions cut 0 bases from V and 5 bases from J, with 8 bases between. The CDR3 coding sequence is TGTGCCAGTAGTATAGATCCCGGGGACGAGCAGTACTTC. This translates into CASSIDPGDEQYF.

The rearrangement uses TRBV30 and TRBJ2-2, with 10 bases that match TRBD1. From germline, CDR1 is GTSNPN and CDR2 SVGIG (reference sequence). The CDR3 runs 13 residues. V was pared by 5 bases and J by 4 bases, with 1 base of the junction left unmatched. The DNA for the CDR3 is TGTGCCTGGGGACAGGGGGTCACCGGGGAGCTGTTTTTT. It specifies CAWGQGVTGELFF.

CDR3 protein: CASSLTSGRVEQYF. CDR3 nucleotide sequence: TGTGCCAGCAGCCTGACTAGCGGGAGGGTCGAGCAGTACTTC. The chain is built from TRBV6-5 and TRBJ2-7; 14 nucleotides agree with TRBD2. Unmatched junction bases numbered 4, after V lost 6 bases and J lost 6 bases. CDR3 length: 14 residues. Germline V gene lookup returns CDR1 MNHEY and CDR2 SVGAGI.

The rearrangement links TRBV9 to TRBJ2-3; TRBD2 agrees at 14 bases. CDR3 size: 17 residues. CDR1 and CDR2 (germline): SGDLS, YYNGEE. The ends lost 4 bases at V and 5 bases at J; junction bases unmatched: 9. In DNA form, the CDR3 reads TGTGCCAGCAGCCCAACTGGGGGGACTAGCGGGAGAGATACGCAGTATTTT. This sequence encodes CASSPTGGTSGRDTQYF.

Only a few counts were recorded for this clone. The gene calls are TRBV30 and TRBJ2-1; no reliable D call. The CDR3 spans 10 residues. CDR1 is GTSNPN and CDR2 is SVGIG in the germline V gene (reference sequence). Trimming stripped 0 bases from V and 9 bases from J, with 3 bases between. As DNA, the CDR3 is TGTGCCTGGAGTGTCCGTGAGCAGTTCTTC. As protein: CAWSVREQFF.

The chain couples TRBV5-1 to TRBJ2-3; TRBD1 matches at 7 bases. With 3 bases clipped from V and 0 bases from J, the junction kept 10 bases outside the gene matches. Germline CDR1 SGHRS, CDR2 YFSETQ. This CDR3 region has 17 residues. This CDR3 is CASSSAPSGQSTDTQYF. CDR3 bases: TGCGCCAGCAGCTCCGCGCCGTCGGGACAGAGCACAGATACGCAGTATTTT.

V is TRBV2 and J is TRBJ2-2; D is possibly TRBD1 (6 bases). Trimming cost V 2 bases and J 4 bases, with 8 bases left between them. CDR3 length: 14 amino acids. CDR1 is SNHLY and CDR2 is FYNNEI in the germline V gene. CDR3 sequence: CASSESGATGELFF. The CDR3 region has the DNA TGTGCCAGCAGTGAATCAGGGGCCACCGGGGAGCTGTTTTTT.

This clone was seen more than once but under ten times. This sequence joins TRBV5-8 and TRBJ1-2, with TRBD1 matching 10 bases. V was pared by 4 bases and J by 4 bases, with 1 base of the junction left unmatched. Germline values: CDR1 SGHTS, CDR2 YDEGEE. CDR3 length equals 13 residues. CDR3 nucleotides: TGTGCCAGCAGCCGGGACAGGGGCTATGGCTACACCTTC. Amino acids: CASSRDRGYGYTF.

In this sample, this clone turned up once. The chain uses TRBV11-3 and TRBJ1-1, with 9 nucleotides matching TRBD1. V lost 3 bases, J lost 1 base, and 3 bases stayed unmatched. The CDR3 has 15 amino acids. Looked up from germline, CDR1 is SGHNT and CDR2 is YENEEA. CDR3 sequence reads: CASSLGTGTNTEAFF. DNA for the CDR3: TGTGCCAGCAGCTTGGGGACAGGGACGAACACTGAAGCTTTCTTT.

The V and J genes are TRBV6-2 or TRBV6-3 and TRBJ2-4; the D gene is possibly TRBD2 (5 bases). The V end was cut by 4 bases, the J end by 0 bases, with 13 bases between. Germline V gene sequence: CDR1 MNHEY, CDR2 SVGEGT. The CDR3 extends over 16 amino acids. The CDR3 nucleotides are TGTGCCAGCAGTTCCCACTCGAGCGGAGCCAAAAACATTCAGTACTTC. Its translation: CASSSHSSGAKNIQYF.

The CDR3: CAWSPGGIYGYTF. CDR3 bases: TGTGCCTGGAGTCCAGGGGGTATCTATGGCTACACCTTC. The V gene is TRBV30, the J gene TRBJ1-2; TRBD1 aligns across 7 bases. Germline V gene lookup returns CDR1 GTSNPN and CDR2 SVGIG (reference sequence). The ends lost 2 bases at V and 4 bases at J; junction bases unmatched: 4. This CDR3 contains 13 residues.

The chain employs TRBV5-1 and TRBJ1-4, with 7 bases matching TRBD1. The trim removed 4 bases at V and 4 bases at J, leaving 4 bases unmatched. Germline CDR1 and CDR2: SGHRS and YFSETQ. This CDR3 spans 14 amino acids. DNA for the CDR3: TGCGCCAGCAGCGCGGGGACAGTTAATGAAAAACTGTTTTTT. It translates to CASSAGTVNEKLFF.

This clone was found a few times. The chain couples TRBV18 to TRBJ1-4, with 8 nucleotides matching TRBD1. Losses at the gene ends were 3 bases for V and 8 bases for J; bases not matched to a gene: 2. Germline V CDR1 and CDR2: KGHSH, LQKENI. The CDR3 spans 13 residues. The CDR3: CASSPDRDEKLFF. CDR3 bases: TGTGCCAGCTCACCGGACAGGGACGAAAAACTGTTTTTT.

V gene TRBV20-1 combines with J gene TRBJ2-1; maybe TRBD1 (6 bases). This CDR3 is 12 amino acids long. CDR1 is DFQATT and CDR2 is SNEGSKA in the germline V gene (reference sequence). V shed 3 bases and J shed 7 bases, with 10 bases lying between them. As DNA, the CDR3 is TGCAGTGCTAGTGAGGACAGTAATGAGCAGTTCTTC. The encoded protein is CSASEDSNEQFF.

V gene TRBV19 combines with J gene TRBJ2-3; the D gene is possibly TRBD1 (5 bases). Germline V lookup: CDR1 LNHDA, CDR2 SQIVND (reference sequence). This CDR3 is 14 amino acids long. V lost 4 bases and J 4 bases, leaving 12 bases between the germline ends. The CDR3 sequence is CASSNDQGPDTQYF. The CDR3 DNA is TGTGCCAGTAGTAACGATCAGGGTCCAGATACGCAGTATTTT.

V gene TRBV10-1 combines with J gene TRBJ2-7; 8 nucleotides line up with TRBD2. Germline V gene data show CDR1 as WNHNN and CDR2 as SYGVQD (reference sequence). After removal of 2 bases from V and 0 bases from J, the junction contained 6 bases not matched to a gene. The CDR3 is 16 amino acids. The CDR3 reads CASSEVRGANSYEQYF. DNA for the CDR3: TGCGCCAGCAGTGAGGTGCGGGGGGCAAACTCCTACGAGCAGTACTTC.

This clone occurred once. The chain employs TRBV19 and TRBJ1-3, with D tentatively TRBD1 (6 bases). CDR1 is LNHDA and CDR2 is SQIVND in the germline V gene (reference sequence). Trimming removed 6 bases from V and 12 bases from J, with 27 bases in between. This CDR3 has 16 amino acids. CDR3 nucleotide sequence: TGTGCCAGTAGCCTGCCGACAGGCTCCCTCCAAAGTGGCATATATTTT. It is translated as CASSLPTGSLQSGIYF.

The J gene is TRBJ2-5, the V gene TRBV30; TRBD2 might be the D (5 bases). Trimming cost V 0 bases and J 7 bases, with 12 bases left between them. The CDR3 consists of 13 residues. Germline CDR1 reads GTSNPN; CDR2 reads SVGIG (reference sequence). Here the CDR3 DNA reads TGTGCCTGGAGTGTGGAAAACCGGGGGACCCAGTACTTC. Translation gives CAWSVENRGTQYF.

This clone was counted once. This sequence joins TRBV29-1 and TRBJ2-1; 8 bases fit TRBD1. The junction had 7 bases not matched to a gene; V was cut back by 5 bases and J by 1 base. Germline-derived CDR1 and CDR2 are SQVTM and ANQGSEA. The CDR3 spans 15 residues. The CDR3 DNA follows: TGCAGCGTTACCGGGACAGGCTTTTCCTACAATGAGCAGTTCTTC. Translation: CSVTGTGFSYNEQFF.

The V call is TRBV14, the J call TRBJ2-7; D uncertain. There are 14 residues in the CDR3. V lost 5 bases to trimming and J lost 0 bases, with 11 bases between them. The germline gives CDR1 SGHDN, CDR2 FVKESK. The chain's CDR3 is CASSFTYSSYEQYF. The CDR3 nucleotides read TGTGCCAGCAGCTTCACCTATAGCTCCTACGAGCAGTACTTC.